This TCR beta chain was captured in a study of T cells in Graves' hyperthyroidism and ophthalmopathy. General study findings and limits: Ophthalmopathy was distinguished from stable hyperthyroidism by 13 V-J signatures. Peripheral blood also featured most of the thyroid clonotypes expanded above 0.001.

Note on this clonotype: Its antigen remains unknown.

The source material, RNA transcripts, was used to amplify TCR beta CDR3 regions. A first-round RT-PCR of the TCR CDR3 used the HTBI primer set. One entry per CDR3 protein results from TCRdb running MiXCR on the multiplex PCR reads. This sample has more than 450,000 distinct CDR3 sequences, with about 20% found just once. V shed 6 bases, J shed 10 bases, and the junction held 10 bases outside the gene matches. The germline CDR1 and CDR2 sequences are MNHEY and SVGEGT. The CDR3 is 13 residues long. Sequenced sample: blood. The chain is built from TRBV6-2 or TRBV6-3 and TRBJ1-1, with 8 bases matching TRBD1. This clonotype was sampled from a man between 40 and 49 years old with Graves' ophthalmopathy. The CDR3 nucleotides are TGTGCCAGCAGAAAGACAGGGGCCGCTGGAGCTTTCTTT. Its translation is CASRKTGAAGAFF.